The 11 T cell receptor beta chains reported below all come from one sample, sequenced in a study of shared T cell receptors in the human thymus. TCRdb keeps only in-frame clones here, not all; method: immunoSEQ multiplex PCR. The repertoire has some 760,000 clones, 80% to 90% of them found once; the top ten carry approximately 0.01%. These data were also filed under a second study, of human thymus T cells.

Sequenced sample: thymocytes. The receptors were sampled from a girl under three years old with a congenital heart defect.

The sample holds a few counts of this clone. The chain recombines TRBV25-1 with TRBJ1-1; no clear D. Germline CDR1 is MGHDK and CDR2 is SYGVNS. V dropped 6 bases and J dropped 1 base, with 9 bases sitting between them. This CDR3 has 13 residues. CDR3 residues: CASREIQNTEAFF. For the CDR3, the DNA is TGTGCCAGCAGAGAAATTCAGAACACTGAAGCTTTCTTT. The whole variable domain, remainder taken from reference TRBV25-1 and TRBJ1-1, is EADIYQTPRYLVIGTGKKITLECSQTMGHDKMYWYQQDPGMELHLIHYSYGVNSTEKGDLSSESTVSRIRTEHFPLTLESARPSHTSQYLCASREIQNTEAFFGQGTRLTVV.

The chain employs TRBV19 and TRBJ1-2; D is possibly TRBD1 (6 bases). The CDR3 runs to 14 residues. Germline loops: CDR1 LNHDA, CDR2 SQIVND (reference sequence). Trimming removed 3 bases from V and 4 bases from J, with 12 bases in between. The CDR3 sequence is CASSMLQGIYGYTF. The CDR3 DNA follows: TGTGCCAGTAGTATGTTACAGGGAATCTATGGCTACACCTTC.

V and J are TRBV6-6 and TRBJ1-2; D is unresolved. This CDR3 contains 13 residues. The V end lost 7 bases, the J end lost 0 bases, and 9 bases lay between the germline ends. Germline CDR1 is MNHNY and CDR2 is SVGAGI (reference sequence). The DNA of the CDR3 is TGTGCCAGCACCAGGCCAGCTAACTATGGCTACACCTTC. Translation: CASTRPANYGYTF.

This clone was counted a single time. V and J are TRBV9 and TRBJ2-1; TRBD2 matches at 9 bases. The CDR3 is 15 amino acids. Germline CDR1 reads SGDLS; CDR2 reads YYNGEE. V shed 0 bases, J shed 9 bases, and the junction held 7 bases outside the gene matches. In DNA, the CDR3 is TGTGCCAGCAGCGTAGCTTTGCGGGGGGGCACTGAGCAGTTCTTC. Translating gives CASSVALRGGTEQFF.

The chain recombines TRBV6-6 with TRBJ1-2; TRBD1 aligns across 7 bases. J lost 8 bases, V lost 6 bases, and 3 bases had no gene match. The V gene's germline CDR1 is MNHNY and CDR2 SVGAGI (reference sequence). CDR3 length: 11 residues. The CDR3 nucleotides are TGTGCCAGCAGCCGACAGGGCGGCTACACCTTC. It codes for CASSRQGGYTF.

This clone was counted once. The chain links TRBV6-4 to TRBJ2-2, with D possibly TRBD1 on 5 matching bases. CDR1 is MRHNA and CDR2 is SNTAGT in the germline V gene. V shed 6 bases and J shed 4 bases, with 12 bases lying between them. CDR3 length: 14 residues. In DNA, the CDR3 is TGTGCCAGCAGAGGGGTTCCCGGCACCGGGGAGCTGTTTTTT. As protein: CASRGVPGTGELFF.

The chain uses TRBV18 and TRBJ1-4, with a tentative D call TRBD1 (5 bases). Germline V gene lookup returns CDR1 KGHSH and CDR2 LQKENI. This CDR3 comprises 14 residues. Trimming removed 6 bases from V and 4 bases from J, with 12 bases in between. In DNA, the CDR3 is TGTGCCAGCTCCATCCAGGGTTATAATGAAAAACTGTTTTTT. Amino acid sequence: CASSIQGYNEKLFF.

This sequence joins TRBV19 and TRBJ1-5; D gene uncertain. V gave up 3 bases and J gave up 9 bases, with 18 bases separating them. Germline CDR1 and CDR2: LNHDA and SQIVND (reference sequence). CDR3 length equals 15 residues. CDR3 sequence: CASSIPANLGRPQHF. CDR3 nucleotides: TGTGCCAGTAGTATCCCGGCAAATTTGGGGAGGCCCCAGCATTTT. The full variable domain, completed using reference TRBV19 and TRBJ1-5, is DGGITQSPKYLFRKEGQNVTLSCEQNLNHDAMYWYRQDPGQGLRLIYYSQIVNDFQKGDIAEGYSVSREKKESFPLTVTSAQKNPTAFYLCASSIPANLGRPQHFGDGTRLSIL.

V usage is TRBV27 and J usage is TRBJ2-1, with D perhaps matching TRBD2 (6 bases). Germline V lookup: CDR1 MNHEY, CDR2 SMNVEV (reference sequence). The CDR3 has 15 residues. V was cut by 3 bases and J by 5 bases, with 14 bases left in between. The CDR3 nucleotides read TGTGCCAGCAGTTTGCTGCGGGGCCTCCACAATGAGCAGTTCTTC. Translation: CASSLLRGLHNEQFF.

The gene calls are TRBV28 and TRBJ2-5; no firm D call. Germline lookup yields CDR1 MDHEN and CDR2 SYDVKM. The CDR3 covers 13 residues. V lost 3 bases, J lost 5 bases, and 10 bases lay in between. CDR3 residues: CASSFSRFETQYF. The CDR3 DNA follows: TGTGCCAGCAGTTTCTCCAGGTTTGAGACCCAGTACTTC.

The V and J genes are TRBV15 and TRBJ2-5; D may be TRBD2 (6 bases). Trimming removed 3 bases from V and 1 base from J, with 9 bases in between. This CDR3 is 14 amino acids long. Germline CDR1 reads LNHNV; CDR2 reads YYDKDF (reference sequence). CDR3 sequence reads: CATSRRDFQETQYF. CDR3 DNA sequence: TGTGCCACCAGCAGGCGGGACTTCCAAGAGACCCAGTACTTC.